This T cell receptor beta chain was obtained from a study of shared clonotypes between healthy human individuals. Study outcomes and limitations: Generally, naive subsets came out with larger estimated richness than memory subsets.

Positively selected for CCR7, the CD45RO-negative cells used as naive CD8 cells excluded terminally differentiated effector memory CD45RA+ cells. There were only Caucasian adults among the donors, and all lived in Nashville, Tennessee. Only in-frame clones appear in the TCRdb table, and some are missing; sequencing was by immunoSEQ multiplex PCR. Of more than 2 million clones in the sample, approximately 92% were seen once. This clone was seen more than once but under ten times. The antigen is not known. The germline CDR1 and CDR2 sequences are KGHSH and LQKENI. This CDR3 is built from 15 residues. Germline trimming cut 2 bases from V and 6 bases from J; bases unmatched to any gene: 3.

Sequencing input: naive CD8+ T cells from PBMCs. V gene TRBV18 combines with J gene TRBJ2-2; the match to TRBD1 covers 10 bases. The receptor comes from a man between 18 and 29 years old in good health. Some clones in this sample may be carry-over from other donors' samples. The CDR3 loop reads CASSPGTGAAGELFF. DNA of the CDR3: TGTGCCAGCTCACCAGGGACAGGGGCGGCCGGGGAGCTGTTTTTT.